Following are 22 T cell receptor beta chains from one sample sequenced in a study of T-cell memory formation after mild COVID-19. TCRdb reanalysed the 5' RACE reads using MiXCR and keeps one entry per CDR3 protein. The sample gives approximately 150,000 distinct CDR3 sequences, roughly 6.3% of which show up once; approximately 2.2% is in the top ten. Sequenced sample: PBMCs or a T cell subset sorted from them (not recorded which). The receptors were gathered from an adult woman who had mild COVID-19 (a few samples of this study predate the infection). Cell type and time point are not known.

In this sample, this clonotype turned up many times. This chain links TRBV6-5 with TRBJ1-1; 7 positions agree with TRBD1. The germline V gene has CDR1 MNHEY and CDR2 SVGAGI. V dropped 6 bases and J dropped 5; count of bases not matched to a gene: 9. This CDR3 is 14 amino acids long. CDR3 sequence: CASRNRAGGTEAFF. In DNA form, the CDR3 reads TGTGCCAGCAGAAACCGGGCAGGGGGAACTGAAGCTTTCTTT.

This clonotype has more than one count but fewer than ten. The chain couples TRBV25-1 to TRBJ2-7; perhaps TRBD1 as D (7 bases). This CDR3 comprises 15 residues. Trimming took off 5 bases at V and 2 bases at J, with 16 bases between the two ends. The germline CDR1 and CDR2 sequences are MGHDK and SYGVNS. The CDR3 DNA reads TGTGCCAGCAGTCCAACCGACAGGGAGGCCTACGAGCAGTACTTC. It codes for CASSPTDREAYEQYF.

This clonotype appeared a few times. This chain connects TRBV15 to TRBJ2-1, with a possible D match to TRBD2 (5 bases). Germline CDR1 reads LNHNV; CDR2 reads YYDKDF (reference sequence). V was clipped by 5 bases and J by 3 bases, with 14 bases between them. The CDR3 consists of 15 residues. CDR3 in DNA: TGTGCCACCAGCGGCAGACTAATCAACTACAATGAGCAGTTCTTC. This gives the protein CATSGRLINYNEQFF.

There are a few counts of this clonotype. The rearrangement links TRBV28 to TRBJ2-5, with D perhaps matching TRBD1 (5 bases). The V gene lost 4 bases and the J gene lost 2 bases, with 11 bases spanning the gap. Germline CDR1 is MDHEN and CDR2 is SYDVKM. This CDR3 comprises 14 residues. This CDR3 reads CASSSWAGQETQYF. For the CDR3, the DNA is TGTGCCAGCAGTTCATGGGCAGGGCAAGAGACCCAGTACTTC.

With respect to this clonotype: The junction and the germline gene differ at one end; a read error may be behind it. The gene calls are TRBV7-7 and TRBJ2-1, with 10 positions matching TRBD2. CDR1 and CDR2 from the germline V gene are SSHAT and FNYEAQ (reference sequence). The CDR3 covers 15 residues. In nucleotides, the CDR3 is TGTGCTAGCAGCTTAGCTAGCGGGGGACGATATGAGCAGTTCTTC. This translates into CASSLASGGRYEQFF.

This clonotype was seen a few times. The V and J genes are TRBV24-1 and TRBJ2-1; a weak D match, TRBD2 (5 bases). The germline V and J ends were trimmed by 4 bases and 8 bases, with 23 bases remaining between them. The germline gives CDR1 KGHDR, CDR2 SFDVKD. CDR3 length equals 17 residues. CDR3 loop: CATSDPLDVRGLDEQFF. The CDR3 DNA reads TGTGCCACCAGTGACCCCCTGGACGTGCGAGGGTTGGATGAGCAGTTCTTC.

This clonotype was detected many times. V and J are TRBV18 and TRBJ2-7, with 7 nucleotides matching TRBD1. The germline CDR1 and CDR2 sequences are KGHSH and LQKENI. The CDR3 is 14 residues long. Losses at the gene ends were 4 bases for V and 3 bases for J; bases not matched to a gene: 6. The CDR3 spells CASSLDRSNYEQYF. The CDR3 region has the DNA TGTGCCAGCTCACTGGACAGGAGTAACTACGAGCAGTACTTC. Filled out from reference TRBV18 and TRBJ2-7, the complete variable domain reads NAGVMQNPRHLVRRRGQEARLRCSPMKGHSHVYWYRQLPEEGLKFMVYLQKENIIDESGMPKERFSAEFPKEGPSILRIQQVVRGDSAAYFCASSLDRSNYEQYFGPGTRLTVT.

This clonotype was seen a few times. The chain employs TRBV5-1 and TRBJ2-3; a weak D match, TRBD2 (6 bases). The length of the CDR3 is 16 residues. V was clipped by 0 bases and J by 0 bases, with 11 bases between them. Germline CDR1 and CDR2: SGHRS and YFSETQ. The DNA for the CDR3 is TGCGCCAGCAGCTTGGCCGGGGGAAGGAGCACAGATACGCAGTATTTT. Amino acid sequence: CASSLAGGRSTDTQYF.

This clonotype was counted ten times or more. The chain recombines TRBV20-1 with TRBJ2-3, with 8 bases aligning to TRBD2. The V gene end was trimmed by 5 bases and the J gene end by 3 bases; junction bases not matched to a gene: 10. The CDR3 is made up of 15 amino acids. Germline V gives CDR1 DFQATT, CDR2 SNEGSKA (reference sequence). CDR3 residues: CSARPSGLGTDTQYF. CDR3 coding DNA: TGCAGTGCTCGTCCTAGCGGGCTTGGGACAGATACGCAGTATTTT.

In this sample, this clonotype turned up many times. The chain links TRBV20-1 to TRBJ2-7; 16 bases are a match to TRBD2. Germline assignment: CDR1 DFQATT and CDR2 SNEGSKA (reference sequence). The CDR3 extends over 18 amino acids. J gave up 2 bases and V 2 bases, and 9 bases lay outside the gene matches. Here the CDR3 reads CSARTPGTSGRAPYEQYF. The CDR3 nucleotides are TGCAGTGCTAGAACCCCCGGGACTAGCGGGAGGGCCCCCTACGAGCAGTACTTC.

This clonotype turned up a few times. J is TRBJ1-1 and V is TRBV5-1, with D perhaps matching TRBD1 (6 bases). The CDR3 is 15 residues long. Deletions cut 3 bases from V and 1 base from J, with 13 bases between. The germline gives CDR1 SGHRS, CDR2 YFSETQ. This CDR3 reads CASSSNRVGNTEAFF. CDR3 bases: TGCGCCAGCAGCTCAAACAGGGTCGGGAACACTGAAGCTTTCTTT.

This chain joins TRBV19 and TRBJ2-2; D unclear. V was pared by 5 bases and J by 4 bases, with 11 bases between. The germline gives CDR1 LNHDA, CDR2 SQIVND (reference sequence). The CDR3 has 14 amino acids. DNA of the CDR3: TGTGCCAGTAGTCGACCGTCGGGCACCGGGGAGCTGTTTTTT. Translating it yields CASSRPSGTGELFF.

This clonotype has a handful of counts. The chain employs TRBV18 and TRBJ2-6; 12 bases align to TRBD2. The CDR3 length is 19 residues. V dropped 5 bases and J dropped 2; count of bases not matched to a gene: 10. Germline CDR1 reads KGHSH; CDR2 reads LQKENI. The CDR3 loop reads CASSRTSGARSTGANVLTF. The CDR3 DNA sequence: TGTGCCAGCTCAAGGACTAGCGGGGCTCGAAGCACTGGGGCCAACGTCCTGACTTTC.

Many counts were recorded for this clonotype. The V and J genes are TRBV7-9 and TRBJ1-1, with unresolved D. Germline V gene lookup returns CDR1 SEHNR and CDR2 FQNEAQ (reference sequence). Trimming shortened V by 2 bases and J by 1 base, and 17 bases separated the two germline ends. The CDR3 loop spans 17 amino acids. CDR3 region: CASSLRVDWLANTEAFF. As DNA, the CDR3 is TGTGCCAGCAGCTTACGGGTCGATTGGCTAGCGAACACTGAAGCTTTCTTT. The full variable domain, rest sourced from reference TRBV7-9 and TRBJ1-1, is DTGVSQNPRHKITKRGQNVTFRCDPISEHNRLYWYRQTLGQGPEFLTYFQNEAQLEKSRLLSDRFSAERPKGSFSTLEIQRTEQGDSAMYLCASSLRVDWLANTEAFFGQGTRLTVV.

The CDR3 region has the DNA TGTGCCTTCCAGACTAGGGGAGCATACGAGCAGTACTTC. This translates into CAFQTRGAYEQYF. This sequence joins TRBV21-1 and TRBJ2-7; the table's D gene call, TRBD2, was not cross checked with the DNA. TRBV21-1 is a pseudogene. The length of the CDR3 is 13 residues.

The chain couples TRBV29-1 to TRBJ1-1, with D unresolved. This CDR3 is built from 11 residues. CDR1 and CDR2 (germline): SQVTM, ANQGSEA. Trimming stripped 3 bases from V and 11 bases from J, with 13 bases between. The CDR3 sequence is CSVDSSSTAFF. The CDR3 coding sequence is TGCAGCGTTGATAGCAGCTCCACGGCTTTCTTT.

The table lists this clonotype with a few counts. The genes are TRBV7-2 and TRBJ2-7; D may be TRBD1 (6 bases). The CDR3 length is 14 residues. The germline V and J ends were trimmed by 1 base and 5 bases, with 12 bases remaining between them. The germline CDR1 and CDR2 sequences are SGHTA and FQGNSA. The CDR3 is CASSLVQGSNEQYF. CDR3 in DNA: TGTGCCAGCAGCTTAGTACAGGGATCTAACGAGCAGTACTTC.

This clonotype has ten or more counts. The chain combines TRBV20-1 with TRBJ2-3; 7 bases agree with TRBD2. CDR3 size: 14 residues. Germline CDR1 and CDR2: DFQATT and SNEGSKA (reference sequence). The V and J ends lost 6 bases and 2 bases, in that order; junction bases with no gene match: 8. The CDR3 protein is CSAPEGGYTDTQYF. DNA for the CDR3: TGCAGTGCACCTGAGGGAGGGTACACAGATACGCAGTATTTT.

The gene calls are TRBV20-1 and TRBJ1-3; D perhaps matches TRBD1 (5 bases). From germline, CDR1 is DFQATT and CDR2 SNEGSKA (reference sequence). Between the trimmed V and J ends, which lost 6 bases and 15 bases, there was a span of 33 bases. The CDR3 is 16 amino acids. The CDR3 here is CSATSTEGLHWNSRYF. The CDR3 DNA follows: TGCAGTGCCACATCCACGGAGGGACTCCATTGGAATAGTAGATATTTT.

The sample holds a few counts of this clonotype. The chain is built from TRBV24-1 and TRBJ2-7; no clear D gene. CDR3 size: 15 residues. The germline CDR1 and CDR2 sequences are KGHDR and SFDVKD. Trimming took off 2 bases at V and 6 bases at J, with 16 bases between the two ends. DNA for the CDR3: TGTGCCACCAGTGATTCTCAGATCACGCACGGCGAGCAGTACTTC. It specifies CATSDSQITHGEQYF.

This clonotype was seen repeatedly, ten times or more. This chain links TRBV29-1 with TRBJ2-1; 15 bases map to TRBD2. The germline V gene has CDR1 SQVTM and CDR2 ANQGSEA. The CDR3 is 15 residues long. V shed 8 bases, J shed 4 bases, and the junction held 6 bases outside the gene matches. CDR3 coding DNA: TGCAGCCCATGGGGACTAGCGGGGGGTTACAATGAGCAGTTCTTC. The encoded protein is CSPWGLAGGYNEQFF.

This clonotype was observed at least ten times. The V gene is TRBV20-1, the J gene TRBJ1-2; no definite D call. In germline, CDR1 is DFQATT, CDR2 SNEGSKA (reference sequence). The V gene lost 4 bases and the J gene lost 0 bases, with 6 bases spanning the gap. This CDR3 spans 12 amino acids. For the CDR3, the DNA is TGCAGTGCTAAGAATTCTAACTATGGCTACACCTTC. This sequence encodes CSAKNSNYGYTF.